What follows are 21 T cell receptor beta chains derived from one specimen sequenced in a study of T-cell reconstitution after alpha-beta-depleted transplantation in children. Preparation of the TCRbeta library used unique molecular identifiers. TCRdb called the PCR reads again in MiXCR, with one record for every CDR3 protein. The sample lists hundreds of thousands of distinct CDR3 sequences, approximately 24% seen once, with around 4.8% in the top ten. The source material was PBMCs, mostly from graft donor cells, sampled 360 days after TCRalphabeta/CD19-depleted stem cell transplant. The receptors originated from a female patient aged 2 to 10 who had a stem cell transplant for congenital amegakaryocytic thrombocytopenia, so the T cells may come from the graft donor.

This clonotype has only a few counts. Its ends do not fully match the called genes, so a read error is possible. CDR3 loop: CASREGVGELFF. In nucleotides, the CDR3 is TGTGCCAGCAGAGAAGGTGTCGGGGAGCTGTTTTTT. The rearrangement links TRBV2 to TRBJ2-2; D unresolved. CDR3 length equals 12 residues. Germline-derived CDR1 and CDR2 are SNHLY and FYNNEI.

This clonotype showed up many times. The CDR3 protein is CASSVEGLNQETQYF. DNA for the CDR3: TGTGCCAGCAGCGTAGAGGGCCTCAACCAAGAGACCCAGTACTTC. V is TRBV9 and J is TRBJ2-5; no definite D call. V lost 0 bases and J lost 0, with 9 bases in between. Germline assignment: CDR1 SGDLS and CDR2 YYNGEE. This CDR3 region has 15 residues.

The CDR3 here is CSASSSGRRLEQYF. CDR3 nucleotide sequence: TGCAGTGCTTCTTCTAGCGGGAGACGGCTCGAGCAGTACTTC. The rearrangement joins TRBV20-1 to TRBJ2-7, with 10 bases that match TRBD2. The CDR3 sequence is 14 residues long. Unmatched junction bases numbered 10, after V lost 5 bases and J lost 6 bases. Germline V gene lookup returns CDR1 DFQATT and CDR2 SNEGSKA (reference sequence).

The chain uses TRBV5-6 and TRBJ2-7, with no clear D. The germline V gene has CDR1 SGHDT and CDR2 YYEEEE. The CDR3 covers 16 residues. The ends were cut back, 0 bases at V and 0 bases at J, with 13 bases in the middle. In nucleotides, the CDR3 is TGTGCCAGCAGCTTGGGGAACCAGGCATACTCCTACGAGCAGTACTTC. This translates into CASSLGNQAYSYEQYF. Variable domain in full (rest from reference TRBV5-6 and TRBJ2-7): DAGVTQSPTHLIKTRGQQVTLRCSPKSGHDTVSWYQQALGQGPQFIFQYYEEEERQRGNFPDRFSGHQFPNYSSELNVNALLLGDSALYLCASSLGNQAYSYEQYFGPGTRLTVT.

In its sample, this clonotype was seen many times. This chain uses TRBV4-1 with TRBJ2-5; a weak D match, TRBD1 (6 bases). CDR3 length equals 17 residues. CDR1 MGHRA and CDR2 YSYEKL come from the germline V gene. Trimming shortened V by 0 bases and J by 3 bases, and 17 bases separated the two germline ends. The CDR3 loop is CASSQDLAGAGEETQYF. Written as DNA, the CDR3 is TGCGCCAGCAGCCAAGATCTCGCAGGGGCCGGAGAAGAGACCCAGTACTTC.

This clonotype was detected only a few times. The chain links TRBV12-3 or TRBV12-4 to TRBJ2-1; 8 bases are shared with TRBD2. Germline trimming cut 6 bases from V and 8 bases from J; bases unmatched to any gene: 18. This CDR3 spans 17 amino acids. CDR3 DNA: TGTGCCAGCAGCCCGGAGACCGGGAGGGCCTTAGTTGATGAGCAGTTCTTC. This codes for CASSPETGRALVDEQFF.

J is TRBJ2-1 and V is TRBV6-1, with 7 bases identical to TRBD2. The CDR3 totals 13 residues. V was pared by 10 bases and J by 8 bases, with 11 bases of the junction left unmatched. Germline V gene lookup returns CDR1 MNHNS and CDR2 SASEGT. The CDR3 protein is CATQPSGADEQFF. CDR3 sequence (DNA): TGTGCCACCCAGCCGAGCGGGGCGGATGAGCAGTTCTTC.

This chain connects TRBV20-1 to TRBJ1-2; a weak D match, TRBD1 (6 bases). Germline V CDR1 and CDR2: DFQATT, SNEGSKA (reference sequence). This CDR3 has 13 amino acids. The V gene lost 5 bases and the J gene lost 2 bases, with 12 bases spanning the gap. The CDR3 DNA follows: TGCAGTGCTGGTCAGGGGACCAACTATGGCTACACCTTC. It translates to CSAGQGTNYGYTF.

The rearrangement uses TRBV5-6 and TRBJ1-2; 9 bases are a match to TRBD1. The CDR3 sequence is 16 residues long. Unmatched junction bases numbered 8, after V lost 2 bases and J lost 3 bases. Germline CDR1 SGHDT, CDR2 YYEEEE. CDR3 loop: CASSFPLWTGDYGYTF. For the CDR3, the DNA is TGTGCCAGCAGCTTCCCCCTCTGGACAGGGGACTATGGCTACACCTTC. Full variable domain (rest looked up from reference TRBV5-6 and TRBJ1-2): DAGVTQSPTHLIKTRGQQVTLRCSPKSGHDTVSWYQQALGQGPQFIFQYYEEEERQRGNFPDRFSGHQFPNYSSELNVNALLLGDSALYLCASSFPLWTGDYGYTFGSGTRLTVV.

V is TRBV4-2 and J is TRBJ2-5; 7 bases match TRBD2. Germline V gene data show CDR1 as LGHNA and CDR2 as YNFKEQ. Trimming cost V 4 bases and J 4 bases; bases outside gene matches: 6. The CDR3 length is 14 residues. CDR3 protein: CASSPTSDLETQYF. The CDR3 DNA sequence: TGTGCCAGCAGCCCCACTAGCGATCTAGAGACCCAGTACTTC.

This clonotype turned up a few times. The chain joins TRBV7-3 to TRBJ2-1; 10 nucleotides match TRBD2. Germline CDR1 SGHTA, CDR2 FQGTGA. Unmatched junction bases numbered 6, after V lost 6 bases and J lost 7 bases. This CDR3 region has 14 residues. CDR3 residues: CASRPLAGDNEQFF. As DNA, the CDR3 is TGTGCCAGCAGGCCTCTAGCGGGAGATAATGAGCAGTTCTTC. Full variable domain (outside the CDR3, taken from reference TRBV7-3 and TRBJ2-1): GAGVSQTPSNKVTEKGKYVELRCDPISGHTALYWYRQSLGQGPEFLIYFQGTGAADDSGLPNDRFFAVRPEGSVSTLKIQRTERGDSAVYLCASRPLAGDNEQFFGPGTRLTVL.

This clonotype was seen at least ten times. The chain carries TRBV4-1 and TRBJ2-7; possible D gene TRBD2, 6 bases. V shed 4 bases and J shed 2 bases, with 18 bases lying between them. The CDR3 runs to 16 residues. Germline CDR1 and CDR2: MGHRA and YSYEKL. The CDR3 sequence is CASSPLADFRTYEQYF. The CDR3, as DNA: TGCGCCAGCAGCCCATTAGCGGATTTTCGGACCTACGAGCAGTACTTC.

The chain employs TRBV11-2 and TRBJ1-6; the D gene is possibly TRBD1 (6 bases). CDR1 and CDR2 from the germline V gene are SGHAT and FQNNGV. The CDR3 runs to 17 residues. Trimming took 5 bases from V and 2 from J, leaving 16 bases between them. CDR3 protein: CASSRRGGGTYNSPLHF. CDR3 sequence (DNA): TGTGCCAGCAGCAGGAGAGGGGGAGGGACCTATAATTCACCCCTCCACTTT.

This clonotype has at least ten counts. The chain couples TRBV20-1 to TRBJ1-2, with D maybe TRBD1 (5 bases). V was cut by 6 bases and J by 7 bases, with 18 bases left in between. Germline V lookup: CDR1 DFQATT, CDR2 SNEGSKA (reference sequence). The CDR3 length is 13 residues. The CDR3 bases are TGCAGTGCCCGCGTCGGGCAGGGCAGTGGCTACACCTTC. This encodes CSARVGQGSGYTF.

This clonotype was seen only a few times. The chain carries TRBV11-2 and TRBJ2-2; D gene unclear. This CDR3 contains 16 residues. V lost 5 bases, J lost 0 bases, and 13 bases lay in between. The germline CDR1 and CDR2 sequences are SGHAT and FQNNGV. The CDR3 bases are TGTGCCAGCAGCCACTACGACAACACGAACACCGGGGAGCTGTTTTTT. Its translation is CASSHYDNTNTGELFF.

The rearrangement uses TRBV20-1 and TRBJ1-2; a weak D match, TRBD1 (5 bases). Trimming stripped 1 base from V and 8 bases from J, with 17 bases between. In germline, CDR1 is DFQATT, CDR2 SNEGSKA (reference sequence). This CDR3 contains 14 residues. The CDR3 protein is CSARVSPGDGGYTF. The CDR3, as DNA: TGCAGTGCTAGAGTATCCCCGGGGGATGGAGGCTACACCTTC.

The chain joins TRBV4-1 to TRBJ2-5, with TRBD2 matching 8 bases. Trimming at V came to 4 bases and at J to 2 bases, leaving 9 bases not matched to a gene. Germline values: CDR1 MGHRA, CDR2 YSYEKL. This CDR3 region has 16 residues. CDR3 loop: CASSRAVAGIQETQYF. The DNA for the CDR3 is TGCGCCAGCAGCCGGGCAGTAGCGGGGATACAAGAGACCCAGTACTTC.

The chain recombines TRBV20-1 with TRBJ2-1, with D maybe TRBD2 (5 bases). This CDR3 region has 15 residues. Germline values: CDR1 DFQATT, CDR2 SNEGSKA (reference sequence). With 5 bases removed from V and 0 bases from J, the gap between germline ends came to 14 bases. Written as DNA, the CDR3 is TGCAGTGCTCAACTAGGCCATAGCTCCTACAATGAGCAGTTCTTC. It translates to CSAQLGHSSYNEQFF.

This chain joins TRBV7-8 and TRBJ2-7; 10 nucleotides line up with TRBD2. This CDR3 has 14 residues. Germline-derived CDR1 and CDR2 are SGHVS and FQNEAQ. With V trimmed by 3 bases and J by 5 bases, 4 bases remained unmatched. The CDR3 protein is CASSFLAGVNEQYF. CDR3 coding DNA: TGTGCCAGCAGCTTCCTAGCGGGAGTAAACGAGCAGTACTTC.

The rearrangement joins TRBV25-1 to TRBJ2-1, with 10 bases identical to TRBD1. Germline CDR1 and CDR2: MGHDK and SYGVNS. V gave up 3 bases and J gave up 4 bases; unmatched junction bases: 6. The CDR3 runs 16 residues. The CDR3 loop is CASSEELGQGYNEQFF. The CDR3 nucleotides read TGTGCCAGCAGTGAGGAATTGGGACAGGGGTACAATGAGCAGTTCTTC. The full variable domain, rest sourced from reference TRBV25-1 and TRBJ2-1, is EADIYQTPRYLVIGTGKKITLECSQTMGHDKMYWYQQDPGMELHLIHYSYGVNSTEKGDLSSESTVSRIRTEHFPLTLESARPSHTSQYLCASSEELGQGYNEQFFGPGTRLTVL.

The gene calls are TRBV5-1 and TRBJ2-1; D gene ambiguous. The CDR3 totals 16 residues. The germline CDR1 and CDR2 sequences are SGHRS and YFSETQ. The V end lost 6 bases, the J end lost 5 bases, and 21 bases lay between the germline ends. The CDR3: CASKPVPGQEHNEQFF. Here the CDR3 DNA reads TGCGCCAGCAAACCGGTACCGGGCCAGGAACACAATGAGCAGTTCTTC.